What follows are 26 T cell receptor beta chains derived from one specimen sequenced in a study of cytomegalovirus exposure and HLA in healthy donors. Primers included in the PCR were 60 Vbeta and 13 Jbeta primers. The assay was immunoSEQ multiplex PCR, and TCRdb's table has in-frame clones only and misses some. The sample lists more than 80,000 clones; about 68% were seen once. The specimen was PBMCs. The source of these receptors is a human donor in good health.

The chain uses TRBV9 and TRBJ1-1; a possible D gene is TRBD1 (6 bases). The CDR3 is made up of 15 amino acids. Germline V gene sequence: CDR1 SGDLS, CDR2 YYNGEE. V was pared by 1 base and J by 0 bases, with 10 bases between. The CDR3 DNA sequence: TGTGCCAGCAGCGTAACCGGGACAATGAACACTGAAGCTTTCTTT. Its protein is CASSVTGTMNTEAFF. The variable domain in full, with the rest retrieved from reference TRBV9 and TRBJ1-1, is DSGVTQTPKHLITATGQRVTLRCSPRSGDLSVYWYQQSLDQGLQFLIQYYNGEERAKGNILERFSAQQFPDLHSELNLSSLELGDSALYFCASSVTGTMNTEAFFGQGTRLTVV.

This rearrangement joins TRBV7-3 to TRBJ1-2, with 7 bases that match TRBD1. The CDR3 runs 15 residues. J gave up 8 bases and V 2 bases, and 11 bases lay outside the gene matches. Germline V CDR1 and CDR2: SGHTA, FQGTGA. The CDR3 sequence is CASSLVGGSPQGYTF. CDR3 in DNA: TGTGCCAGCAGCTTAGTAGGGGGCTCTCCACAAGGCTACACCTTC.

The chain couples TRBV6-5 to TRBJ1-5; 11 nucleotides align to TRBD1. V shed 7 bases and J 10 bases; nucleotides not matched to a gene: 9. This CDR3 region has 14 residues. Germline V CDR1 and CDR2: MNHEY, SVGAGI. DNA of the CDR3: TGTGCCAGCACGTCGGGACAGGGGGGGTTTCCCCAGCATTTT. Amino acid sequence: CASTSGQGGFPQHF.

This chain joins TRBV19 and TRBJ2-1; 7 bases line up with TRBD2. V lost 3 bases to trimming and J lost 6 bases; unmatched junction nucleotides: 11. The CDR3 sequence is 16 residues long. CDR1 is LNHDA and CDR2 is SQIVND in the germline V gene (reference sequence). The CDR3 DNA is TGTGCCAGTAGTATTATACGGGGGGTCCTTCGCAATGAGCAGTTCTTC. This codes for CASSIIRGVLRNEQFF.

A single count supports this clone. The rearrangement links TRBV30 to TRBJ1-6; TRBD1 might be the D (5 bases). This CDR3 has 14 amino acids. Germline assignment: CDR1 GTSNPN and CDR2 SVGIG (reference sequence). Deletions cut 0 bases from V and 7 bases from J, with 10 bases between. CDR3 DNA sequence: TGTGCCTGGAGTGTAGGGGCAGGCAATTCACCCCTCCACTTT. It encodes CAWSVGAGNSPLHF.

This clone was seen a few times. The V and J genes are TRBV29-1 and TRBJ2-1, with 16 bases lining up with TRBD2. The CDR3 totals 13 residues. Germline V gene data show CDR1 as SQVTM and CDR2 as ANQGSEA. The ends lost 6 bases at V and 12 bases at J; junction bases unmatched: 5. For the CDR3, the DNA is TGCAGCGTGGGACTAGCGGGGGGGCGGGGGCAGTTCTTC. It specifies CSVGLAGGRGQFF.

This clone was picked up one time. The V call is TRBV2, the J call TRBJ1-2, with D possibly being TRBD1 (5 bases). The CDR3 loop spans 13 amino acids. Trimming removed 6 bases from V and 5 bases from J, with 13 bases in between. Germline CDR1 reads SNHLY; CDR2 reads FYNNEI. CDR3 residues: CASRGGSEYGYTF. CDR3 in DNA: TGTGCCAGCAGGGGGGGGAGTGAATATGGCTACACCTTC.

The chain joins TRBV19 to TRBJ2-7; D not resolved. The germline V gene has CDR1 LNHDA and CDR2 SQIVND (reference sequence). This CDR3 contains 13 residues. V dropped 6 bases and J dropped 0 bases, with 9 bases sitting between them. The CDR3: CASRQSLSYEQYF. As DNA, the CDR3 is TGTGCCAGTAGACAGAGCCTCTCCTACGAGCAGTACTTC.

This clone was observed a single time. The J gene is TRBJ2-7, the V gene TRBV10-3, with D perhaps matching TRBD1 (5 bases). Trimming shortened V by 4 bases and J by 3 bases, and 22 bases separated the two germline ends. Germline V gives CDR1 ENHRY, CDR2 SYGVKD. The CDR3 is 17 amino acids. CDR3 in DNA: TGTGCCATCAGTGGGGGCATGGCAAGGCCGCAGGACTACGAGCAGTACTTC. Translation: CAISGGMARPQDYEQYF.

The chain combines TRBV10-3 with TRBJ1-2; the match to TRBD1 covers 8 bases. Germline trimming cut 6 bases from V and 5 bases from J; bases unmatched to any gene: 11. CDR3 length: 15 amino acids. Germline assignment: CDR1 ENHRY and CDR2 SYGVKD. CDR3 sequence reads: CAIRGADRVVYGYTF. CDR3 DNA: TGTGCCATCAGAGGGGCGGACAGGGTAGTTTATGGCTACACCTTC.

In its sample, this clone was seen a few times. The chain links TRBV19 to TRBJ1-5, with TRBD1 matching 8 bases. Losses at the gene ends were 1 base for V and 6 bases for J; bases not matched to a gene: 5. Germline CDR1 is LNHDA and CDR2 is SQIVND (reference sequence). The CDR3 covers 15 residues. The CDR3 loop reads CASSIAQGAVQPQHF. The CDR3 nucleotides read TGTGCCAGTAGTATAGCCCAGGGGGCTGTTCAGCCCCAGCATTTT. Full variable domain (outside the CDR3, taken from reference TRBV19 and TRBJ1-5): DGGITQSPKYLFRKEGQNVTLSCEQNLNHDAMYWYRQDPGQGLRLIYYSQIVNDFQKGDIAEGYSVSREKKESFPLTVTSAQKNPTAFYLCASSIAQGAVQPQHFGDGTRLSIL.

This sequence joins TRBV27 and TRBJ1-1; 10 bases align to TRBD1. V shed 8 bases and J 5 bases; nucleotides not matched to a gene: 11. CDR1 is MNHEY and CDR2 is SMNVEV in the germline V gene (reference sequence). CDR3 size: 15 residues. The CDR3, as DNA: TGTGCCAGCGGCCGACCCGGACAGGGGGGAACTGAAGCTTTCTTT. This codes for CASGRPGQGGTEAFF.

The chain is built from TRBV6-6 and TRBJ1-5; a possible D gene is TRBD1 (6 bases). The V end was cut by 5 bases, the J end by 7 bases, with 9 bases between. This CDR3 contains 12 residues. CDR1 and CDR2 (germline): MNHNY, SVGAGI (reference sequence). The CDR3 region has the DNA TGTGCCAGCAGTCTACAGGGCCAGCCCCAGCATTTT. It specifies CASSLQGQPQHF.

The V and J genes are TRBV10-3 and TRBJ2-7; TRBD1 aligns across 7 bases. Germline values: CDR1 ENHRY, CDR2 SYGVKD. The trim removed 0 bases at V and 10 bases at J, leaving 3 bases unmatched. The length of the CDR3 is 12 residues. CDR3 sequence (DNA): TGTGCCATCAGTGAGTCGACAGGGCTTCAGTACTTC. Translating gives CAISESTGLQYF.

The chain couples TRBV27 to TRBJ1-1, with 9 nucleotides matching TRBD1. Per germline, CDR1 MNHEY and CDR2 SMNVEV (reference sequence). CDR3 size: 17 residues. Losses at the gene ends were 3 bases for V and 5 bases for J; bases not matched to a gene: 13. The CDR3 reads CASSFADRGNRGTEAFF. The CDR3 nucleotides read TGTGCCAGCAGTTTCGCGGACAGGGGTAATCGGGGGACTGAAGCTTTCTTT.

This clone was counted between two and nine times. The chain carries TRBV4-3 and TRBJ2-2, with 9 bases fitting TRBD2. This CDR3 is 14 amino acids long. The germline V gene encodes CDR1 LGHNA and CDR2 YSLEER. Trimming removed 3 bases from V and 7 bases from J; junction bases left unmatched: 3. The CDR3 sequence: CASSHRTSDGELFF. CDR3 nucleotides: TGCGCCAGCAGCCATAGGACTAGCGACGGGGAGCTGTTTTTT.

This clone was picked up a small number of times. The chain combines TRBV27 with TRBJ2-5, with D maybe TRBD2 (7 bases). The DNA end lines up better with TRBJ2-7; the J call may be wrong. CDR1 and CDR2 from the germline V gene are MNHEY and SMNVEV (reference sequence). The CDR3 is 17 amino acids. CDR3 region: CASSPRGGRGWSYEQYF. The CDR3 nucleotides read TGTGCCAGCAGTCCGAGGGGGGGGCGGGGATGGTCCTACGAGCAGTACTTC.

The CDR3 sequence is CATSRGEEGYTF. CDR3 nucleotides: TGTGCCACCAGCAGAGGGGAGGAAGGCTACACCTTC. V is TRBV15 and J is TRBJ1-2; D unclear. The CDR3 has 12 residues. Per germline, CDR1 LNHNV and CDR2 YYDKDF (reference sequence). Trimming left V 1 base short and J 8 bases short, with 8 bases between.

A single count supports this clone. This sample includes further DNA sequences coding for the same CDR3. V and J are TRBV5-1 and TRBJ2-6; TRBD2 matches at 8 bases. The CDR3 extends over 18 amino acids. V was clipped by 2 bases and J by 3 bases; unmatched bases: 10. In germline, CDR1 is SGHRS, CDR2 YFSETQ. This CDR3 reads CASSFETGGLGGANVLTF. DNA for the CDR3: TGCGCCAGCAGCTTCGAGACGGGGGGGCTTGGTGGGGCCAACGTCCTGACTTTC.

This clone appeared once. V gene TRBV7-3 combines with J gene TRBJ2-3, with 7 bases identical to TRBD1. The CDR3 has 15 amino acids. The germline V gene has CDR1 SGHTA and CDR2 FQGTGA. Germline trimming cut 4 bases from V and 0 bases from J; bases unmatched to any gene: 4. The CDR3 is CASSSGQRSTDTQYF. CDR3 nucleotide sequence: TGTGCCAGCAGCTCGGGACAGAGAAGCACAGATACGCAGTATTTT.

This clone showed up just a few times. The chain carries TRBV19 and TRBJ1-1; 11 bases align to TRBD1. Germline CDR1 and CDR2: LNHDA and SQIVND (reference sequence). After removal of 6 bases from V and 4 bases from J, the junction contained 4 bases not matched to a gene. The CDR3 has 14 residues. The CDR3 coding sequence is TGTGCCAGTAGCCAGGGGACAGGGGGCACTGAAGCTTTCTTT. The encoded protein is CASSQGTGGTEAFF.

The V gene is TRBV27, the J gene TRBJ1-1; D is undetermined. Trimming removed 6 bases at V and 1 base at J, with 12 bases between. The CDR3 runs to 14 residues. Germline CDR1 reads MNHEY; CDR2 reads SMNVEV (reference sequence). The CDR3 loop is CASRSTARNTEAFF. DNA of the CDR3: TGTGCCAGCAGAAGCACTGCTAGGAACACTGAAGCTTTCTTT.

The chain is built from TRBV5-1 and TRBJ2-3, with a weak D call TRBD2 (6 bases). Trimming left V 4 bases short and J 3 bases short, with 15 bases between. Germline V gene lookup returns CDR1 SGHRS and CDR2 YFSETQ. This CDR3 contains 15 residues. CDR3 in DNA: TGCGCCAGCAGCCCGACCGGGACTCGGACAGATACGCAGTATTTT. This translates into CASSPTGTRTDTQYF.

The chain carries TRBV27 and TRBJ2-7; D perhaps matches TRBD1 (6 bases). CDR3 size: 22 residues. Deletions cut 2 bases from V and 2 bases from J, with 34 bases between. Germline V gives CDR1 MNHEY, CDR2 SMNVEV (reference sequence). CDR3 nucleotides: TGTGCCAGCAGTTTAATCCGCCGGGATATCTCCAACCAGGGGATGGACCCCTACGAGCAGTACTTC. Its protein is CASSLIRRDISNQGMDPYEQYF.

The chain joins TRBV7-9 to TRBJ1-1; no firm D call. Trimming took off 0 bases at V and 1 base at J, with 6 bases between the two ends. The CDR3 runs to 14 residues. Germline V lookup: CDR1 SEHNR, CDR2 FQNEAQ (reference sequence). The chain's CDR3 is CASSLAGRNTEAFF. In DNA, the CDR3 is TGTGCCAGCAGCTTAGCGGGGAGGAACACTGAAGCTTTCTTT.

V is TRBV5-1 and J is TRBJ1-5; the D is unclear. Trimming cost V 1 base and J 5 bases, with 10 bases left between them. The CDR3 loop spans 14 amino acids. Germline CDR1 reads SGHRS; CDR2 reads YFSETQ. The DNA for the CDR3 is TGCGCCAGCAGCTTGACTGGGGAGCATCAGCCCCAGCATTTT. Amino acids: CASSLTGEHQPQHF.